The rows below give T cell receptor beta chains drawn from one sample of a study of breast tumors, draining lymph nodes, adjacent tissues. TCRdb re-derived calls from the multiplex PCR reads in MiXCR, one entry per CDR3 protein. The sample holds approximately 280,000 distinct CDR3 sequences, 30% seen once. The sequenced sample consisted of axillary lymph node tissue. The receptors here all came from a female donor with breast cancer. Some clones in this sample may be carry-over from other donors' samples. Both conserved end residues are part of each CDR3. D genes are given only for firm matches. Where a row states a size, it is once, few, many or the class of an expanded clone; other rows omit it.

V gene	clone size	D gene	J gene	CDR3 protein	CDR3 DNA
TRBV6-5	NA	NA	TRBJ2-3	CASRPGPGTDTQYF	TGTGCCAGCAGGCCCGGACCCGGCACAGATACGCAGTATTTT
TRBV10-3	NA	NA	TRBJ1-2	CAIRGTSGVYTF	TGTGCCATCAGGGGCACTAGCGGGGTCTACACCTTC
TRBV9	many	NA	TRBJ2-7	CASSVGGLVGYEQYF	TGTGCCAGCAGCGTAGGGGGCCTAGTCGGCTACGAGCAGTACTTC
TRBV9	once	NA	TRBJ2-7	CASSLQAGPYEQSF	TGTGCCAGCAGCCTCCAGGCTGGCCCCTACGAGCAGTCCTTC
TRBV19	many	NA	TRBJ1-3	CASSIGQVRSGNTIYF	TGTGCCAGTAGTATAGGCCAGGTCCGCTCTGGAAACACCATATATTTT
TRBV4-2	NA	TRBD2	TRBJ2-3	CASSQGTGTSGATSTDTQYF	TGTGCCAGCAGCCAAGGGACCGGGACTAGCGGGGCTACTAGCACAGATACGCAGTATTTT
TRBV12-3/TRBV12-4	many	NA	TRBJ1-5	CASSFVGLDQPQHF	TGTGCCAGCAGTTTCGTTGGTTTGGATCAGCCCCAGCATTTT
TRBV25-1	many	NA	TRBJ1-6	CASSPGSSLHF	TGTGCCAGCAGTCCCGGGTCTTCCCTCCACTTT
TRBV7-9	many	TRBD1	TRBJ2-7	CASSLKGAGTASYEQYF	TGTGCCAGCAGCTTGAAGGGGGCCGGGACAGCATCCTACGAGCAGTACTTC
TRBV6-1	few	NA	TRBJ2-7	CASGKRIAYEQYF	TGTGCCAGTGGAAAACGGATAGCCTACGAGCAGTACTTC
TRBV6-5	NA	NA	TRBJ1-4	CASSPSGQFFKRPNEKLFF	TGTGCCAGCAGCCCCTCAGGACAGTTCTTCAAACGGCCGAATGAAAAACTGTTTTTT
TRBV3-1	few	NA	TRBJ1-2	CASSQGFGGNYGYTF	TGTGCCAGCAGCCAAGGTTTTGGGGGCAACTATGGCTACACCTTC
TRBV6-2/TRBV6-3	NA	NA	TRBJ2-1	CASSHLVGNEQFF	TGTGCCAGCAGTCACCTGGTTGGTAATGAGCAGTTCTTC
TRBV2	once	NA	TRBJ1-2	CASSEVEGANYGYTF	TGTGCCAGCAGTGAAGTTGAGGGGGCTAACTATGGCTACACCTTC
TRBV19	NA	NA	TRBJ2-3	CASSERGYEQYF	TGTGCCAGTAGTGAGAGAGGATATGAGCAGTATTTT
TRBV20-1	many	TRBD2	TRBJ2-2	CSAKKREGPRELFF	TGCAGTGCAAAAAAGCGGGAGGGCCCCCGGGAGCTGTTTTTT
TRBV7-6	many	NA	TRBJ2-3	CASSLVGGSSTDTQYF	TGTGCCAGCAGCTTAGTGGGGGGCTCGAGCACAGATACGCAGTATTTT
TRBV9	NA	TRBD1	TRBJ2-6	CASSARGQGTSGANVLTF	TGTGCCAGCAGCGCCCGGGGACAGGGGACCTCTGGGGCCAACGTCCTGACTTTC
TRBV4-1	many	TRBD2	TRBJ2-7	CASSQGSGNAYEQYF	TGCGCCAGCAGCCAAGGGAGCGGGAACGCCTACGAGCAGTACTTC
TRBV2	many	NA	TRBJ2-1	CASRDRPSTGIRAQFF	TGTGCCAGCAGAGACAGACCCTCCACCGGAATTCGGGCGCAGTTCTTC
TRBV20-1	many	TRBD2	TRBJ2-1	CSAQLAGDEQFF	TGCAGTGCCCAACTAGCGGGAGATGAGCAGTTCTTC
TRBV24-1	NA	TRBD2	TRBJ2-3	CARPGGPDTQYF	TGTGCCAGACCGGGGGGTCCAGATACGCAGTATTTT
TRBV5-1	once	NA	TRBJ2-4	CASSLLGSLIAKNIQYF	TGCGCCAGCAGCCTGCTAGGCTCCCTAATAGCCAAAAACATTCAGTACTTC
TRBV11-3	once	TRBD1	TRBJ2-1	CASSLVSTGTVNYNEQFF	TGTGCCAGCAGCTTAGTTTCGACCGGGACAGTGAATTACAATGAGCAGTTCTTC
TRBV11-2	NA	TRBD1	TRBJ1-5	CACSPRTGGQPQHF	TGTGCCTGCAGCCCAAGGACAGGGGGCCAGCCCCAGCATTTT
TRBV19	many	NA	TRBJ1-2	CASSPDLGVGYTF	TGTGCCAGTAGTCCGGACCTCGGGGTTGGCTACACCTTC
TRBV20-1	NA	NA	TRBJ1-5	CSASRQPSNQPQHF	TGCAGTGCTAGTCGCCAACCGAGCAATCAGCCCCAGCATTTT
TRBV28	many	NA	TRBJ1-4	CASSLGGYEKLFF	TGTGCCAGCAGTTTAGGGGGCTATGAAAAACTGTTTTTT
TRBV6-2/TRBV6-3	NA	NA	TRBJ2-1	CASDRTKLGYNEQFF	TGTGCCAGTGATAGGACTAAGCTGGGGTACAATGAGCAGTTCTTC
TRBV11-2	many	NA	TRBJ1-4	CASSLWAPGRGEKLFF	TGTGCCAGCAGCTTATGGGCTCCCGGGCGGGGTGAAAAACTGTTTTTT
TRBV19	many	TRBD2	TRBJ2-1	CASSIEGLAGDEQFF	TGTGCCAGTAGTATAGAGGGACTAGCGGGTGACGAGCAGTTCTTC
TRBV7-9	many	NA	TRBJ2-1	CASSLDRSNYNEQFF	TGTGCCAGCAGCTTAGATAGGTCAAACTACAATGAGCAGTTCTTC
TRBV6-5	NA	TRBD1	TRBJ2-1	CASSKGTVNEQSF	TGTGCCAGCAGTAAAGGGACAGTTAATGAGCAGTCCTTC
TRBV29-1	many	NA	TRBJ2-5	CSSRLGVETQYF	TGCAGTTCCCGACTAGGGGTTGAGACCCAGTACTTC
TRBV6-2/TRBV6-3	NA	TRBD1	TRBJ1-5	CASRDPGQGQPQHF	TGTGCCAGCAGAGATCCGGGACAGGGTCAGCCCCAGCATTTT
TRBV12-3/TRBV12-4	many	NA	TRBJ1-2	CASSFRRHYGYTF	TGTGCCAGCAGTTTCCGCAGACACTATGGCTACACCTTC
TRBV12-3/TRBV12-4	many	NA	TRBJ2-1	CASSQAVIGNEQFF	TGTGCCAGCAGCCAGGCGGTAATAGGGAATGAGCAGTTCTTC
TRBV7-6	many	TRBD1	TRBJ2-7	CASSPTGSEQYF	TGTGCCAGCAGTCCGACAGGGAGCGAGCAGTACTTC
TRBV13	NA	NA	TRBJ2-7	CASSLPGELLGEQYF	TGTGCCAGCAGCTTACCGGGAGAGCTTCTTGGCGAGCAGTACTTC
TRBV20-1	many	NA	TRBJ2-1	CSACNLAGQFF	TGCAGTGCCTGCAACTTGGCAGGGCAGTTCTTC
TRBV11-3	NA	NA	TRBJ2-2	CASSLEPEPGELFF	TGTGCCAGCAGCTTAGAGCCAGAACCAGGGGAGCTGTTTTTT
TRBV7-7	many	TRBD1	TRBJ2-1	CASSQDRAAHNEQFF	TGTGCTAGCAGCCAAGACAGGGCAGCCCACAATGAGCAGTTCTTC
TRBV19	many	TRBD2	TRBJ2-3	CASKRGPSTDTQYF	TGTGCCAGTAAGCGGGGGCCTAGCACAGATACGCAGTATTTT
TRBV7-9	NA	TRBD1	TRBJ1-5	CASRPGTGGRQPQHF	TGTGCCAGCAGGCCCGGGACAGGGGGCAGACAGCCCCAGCATTTT
TRBV2	many	NA	TRBJ2-3	CASSDHLFTDTQYF	TGTGCCAGCAGTGACCATCTTTTCACAGATACGCAGTATTTT
TRBV5-4	many	NA	TRBJ2-3	CASSLGGRDTQYF	TGTGCCAGCAGCTTGGGGGGGCGGGATACGCAGTATTTT
TRBV7-8	many	TRBD2	TRBJ2-7	CASSFGLVRYEQYF	TGTGCCAGCAGCTTTGGACTAGTTAGGTACGAGCAGTACTTC
TRBV7-9	NA	TRBD2	TRBJ2-3	CASSHIGYSGRAQDTQYF	TGTGCCAGCAGCCATATCGGGTATAGCGGGAGGGCCCAAGATACGCAGTATTTT
TRBV5-1	many	TRBD1	TRBJ2-3	CASSLARTGGVTDTQYF	TGCGCCAGCAGCTTGGCTAGGACAGGGGGTGTCACAGATACGCAGTATTTT